The next 7 T cell receptor beta chains were all read from a single sample in a study of T cell changes during pregnancy in multiple sclerosis. Profiling relied on immunoSEQ multiplex PCR, and the TCRdb table lists in-frame clones only, not all of them. The sample lists under 50,000 clones, 92% occurring once. This material consisted of CD4+ T cells from peripheral blood mononuclear cells, taken in the third trimester of pregnancy. Receptor source: a female donor with multiple sclerosis, enrolled in a pregnancy study.

V usage is TRBV18 and J usage is TRBJ2-2, with D possibly TRBD1 on 6 matching bases. Germline values: CDR1 KGHSH, CDR2 LQKENI. V was trimmed by 2 bases and J by 5 bases, leaving 12 bases between them. The CDR3 runs to 15 residues. The CDR3 loop is CASSPGGGPTGELFF. The CDR3 region has the DNA TGTGCCAGCTCACCAGGGGGCGGGCCGACCGGGGAGCTGTTTTTT.

J is TRBJ2-7 and V is TRBV6-5; perhaps TRBD1 as D (5 bases). Trimming stripped 8 bases from V and 7 bases from J, with 18 bases between. From germline, CDR1 is MNHEY and CDR2 SVGAGI. CDR3 length: 13 residues. The CDR3 is CASGVAGMREQYF. The CDR3 bases are TGTGCCAGCGGGGTGGCAGGGATGAGGGAGCAGTACTTC.

This clone showed up just once. The V and J genes are TRBV19 and TRBJ1-5; TRBD1 matches 7 bases. CDR1 LNHDA and CDR2 SQIVND come from the germline V gene (reference sequence). J lost 1 base, V lost 6 bases, and 9 bases had no gene match. CDR3 length: 16 residues. CDR3 protein: CASSKTGMKSNQPQHF. Written as DNA, the CDR3 is TGTGCCAGTAGCAAGACAGGGATGAAAAGCAATCAGCCCCAGCATTTT.

The CDR3 DNA reads as TGTGCCAGCTCACCAGAGAGCGAAGTTCAAGAGACCCAGTACTTC. It encodes CASSPESEVQETQYF. The rearrangement links TRBV18 to TRBJ2-5, with no clear D. The V gene's germline CDR1 is KGHSH and CDR2 LQKENI. Trimming cost V 2 bases and J 2 bases, with 12 bases left between them. The CDR3 is 15 amino acids.

V and J are TRBV7-8 and TRBJ1-1; TRBD1 matches at 8 bases. The V and J ends lost 4 bases and 7 bases, in that order; junction bases with no gene match: 2. CDR3 length: 12 residues. Per germline, CDR1 SGHVS and CDR2 FQNEAQ. CDR3 sequence reads: CASSSGTGEAFF. The DNA for the CDR3 is TGTGCCAGCAGCTCGGGGACAGGTGAAGCTTTCTTT.

The V and J genes are TRBV23-1 and TRBJ1-2, with D hard to call. TRBV23-1 is sorted into the ORF group, with uncertain function. The CDR3 covers 13 residues. V was cut by 3 bases and J by 3 bases, with 8 bases left in between. The CDR3 nucleotides are TGCGCCAGCAGTCACTTTCGGGACTATGGCTACACCTTC. Translated: CASSHFRDYGYTF.

V and J are TRBV6-6 and TRBJ1-3, with D possibly TRBD1 on 5 matching bases. Trimming removed 6 bases at V and 2 bases at J, with 14 bases between. The CDR3 contains 15 residues. Germline V gene lookup returns CDR1 MNHNY and CDR2 SVGAGI (reference sequence). The CDR3 sequence is CASSAHDRTGNTIYF. In DNA form, the CDR3 reads TGTGCCAGCAGCGCCCACGACAGAACTGGAAACACCATATATTTT.